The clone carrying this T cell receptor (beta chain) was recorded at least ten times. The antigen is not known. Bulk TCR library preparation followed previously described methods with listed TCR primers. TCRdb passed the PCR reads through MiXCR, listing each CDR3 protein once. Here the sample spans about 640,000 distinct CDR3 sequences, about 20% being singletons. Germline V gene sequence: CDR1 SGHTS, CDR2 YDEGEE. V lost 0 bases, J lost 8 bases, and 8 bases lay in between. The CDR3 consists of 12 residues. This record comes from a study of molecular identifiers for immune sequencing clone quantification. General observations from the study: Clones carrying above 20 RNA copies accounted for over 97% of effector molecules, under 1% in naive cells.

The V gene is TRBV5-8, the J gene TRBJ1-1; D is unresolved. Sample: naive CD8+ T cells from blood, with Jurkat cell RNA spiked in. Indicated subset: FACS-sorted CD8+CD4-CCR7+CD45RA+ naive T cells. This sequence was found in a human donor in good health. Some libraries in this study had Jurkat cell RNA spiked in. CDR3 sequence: CASSLGAREAFF. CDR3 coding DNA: TGTGCCAGCAGCTTGGGAGCACGCGAAGCTTTCTTT.